This T cell receptor (beta chain) originates from a study of cytomegalovirus exposure and HLA in healthy donors. Overall study findings and caveats: The records held CMV serostatus as the only immune exposure information.

With regard to this clone: Antigen unknown.

Amplification used 60 Vbeta primers and 13 Jbeta primers. Produced via immunoSEQ multiplex PCR; TCRdb's table is partial and in-frame only. Among approximately 190,000 clones listed, 75% to 90% were seen once. The CDR3 sequence is 16 residues long. V dropped 5 bases and J dropped 3; count of bases not matched to a gene: 4. Germline assignment: CDR1 MRHNA and CDR2 SNTAGT. V gene TRBV6-4 combines with J gene TRBJ2-2, with TRBD2 identical over 12 bases. Sequencing was performed on PBMCs. The TCR was taken from a man aged 40-49 years in good health and CMV-seropositive. CDR3 coding DNA: TGTGCCAGCAGTCCACTAGCGGGGGGTTACACCGGGGAGCTGTTTTTT. It yields the protein CASSPLAGGYTGELFF.